Listed below are T cell receptor beta chains from one sample, sequenced in a study of blood T cell repertoires in COVID-19. The assay was immunoSEQ multiplex PCR, and TCRdb's table has in-frame clones only and misses some. Here the sample spans 90,000 to 150,000 clones, approximately 80% being singletons. Material: peripheral blood. The receptor source for this set is a woman over 75 with acute or convalescent COVID-19. Each CDR3 is given with its conserved first and last residue. Each record gives: CDR3 DNA, CDR3 protein, V gene, D gene, clone size, J gene. The D gene is left open where the match is weak. A row's size may be missing; if present it is once, few, many or a size class.

cdr3_nt: TGTGCCAGCAGTTCCTACACCGGGACTTCCTACTCCTACGAGCAGTACTTC; cdr3_aa: CASSSYTGTSYSYEQYF; v_call: TRBV28; d_call: .; clone_size: once; j_call: TRBJ2-7
cdr3_nt: TGTGCCAGCAGCCTCCAGGGGAGCTCCTACAATGAGCAGTTCTTC; cdr3_aa: CASSLQGSSYNEQFF; v_call: TRBV3-1/TRBV3-2; d_call: .; clone_size: .; j_call: TRBJ2-1
cdr3_nt: TGTGCCAGCAGCTTGCAGATTAACTATGGCTACACCTTC; cdr3_aa: CASSLQINYGYTF; v_call: TRBV12-3/TRBV12-4; d_call: .; clone_size: few; j_call: TRBJ1-2
cdr3_nt: TGTGCCAGCAGCTTGGGACTAGGAACCTACAATGAGCAGTTCTTC; cdr3_aa: CASSLGLGTYNEQFF; v_call: TRBV5-6; d_call: .; clone_size: .; j_call: TRBJ2-1
cdr3_nt: TGTGCCAGCTCACCGGCGGGCCCCGTCGCTGAAGCTTTCTTT; cdr3_aa: CASSPAGPVAEAFF; v_call: TRBV18; d_call: .; clone_size: .; j_call: TRBJ1-1
cdr3_nt: TGTGCCGGGATGGGGGGACAGTCCTCCTACAATGAGCAGTTCTTC; cdr3_aa: CAGMGGQSSYNEQFF; v_call: TRBV6-5; d_call: .; clone_size: .; j_call: TRBJ2-1
cdr3_nt: TGTGCCAGCTCACCCGGGGGCAGGGGGTCTGGTCAGCCCCAGCATTTT; cdr3_aa: CASSPGGRGSGQPQHF; v_call: TRBV18; d_call: TRBD1; clone_size: .; j_call: TRBJ1-5
cdr3_nt: TGTGCCTCTTCCCCGACAGGGTATGGCTACACCTTC; cdr3_aa: CASSPTGYGYTF; v_call: TRBV30; d_call: TRBD1; clone_size: few; j_call: TRBJ1-2
cdr3_nt: TGTGCCTCTCGGACAGGGGGCGCGTATGGCTACACCTTC; cdr3_aa: CASRTGGAYGYTF; v_call: TRBV30; d_call: TRBD1; clone_size: .; j_call: TRBJ1-2
cdr3_nt: TGTGCCAGCAGTTTTTGGGCGTCCTCACCCCTCCACTTT; cdr3_aa: CASSFWASSPLHF; v_call: TRBV27; d_call: .; clone_size: .; j_call: TRBJ1-6
cdr3_nt: TGTGCCAGTAGTCCACTACAGGGGTCTTCCAATCAGCCCCAGCATTTT; cdr3_aa: CASSPLQGSSNQPQHF; v_call: TRBV19; d_call: TRBD1; clone_size: .; j_call: TRBJ1-5
cdr3_nt: TGCGCCAGCAGCCAAGAGGTCGGGACTAGCGGGCCCGGGGAGCTGTTTTTT; cdr3_aa: CASSQEVGTSGPGELFF; v_call: TRBV4-3; d_call: TRBD2; clone_size: once; j_call: TRBJ2-2
cdr3_nt: TGTGCCAGCAGTGATACAGGGAGGGTTTCGGACGAGCAGTACTTC; cdr3_aa: CASSDTGRVSDEQYF; v_call: TRBV6-2/TRBV6-3; d_call: .; clone_size: .; j_call: TRBJ2-7
cdr3_nt: TGTGCCAGCAGCTTACAGGCCGCGGGTAATGAAAAACTGTTTTTT; cdr3_aa: CASSLQAAGNEKLFF; v_call: TRBV7-2; d_call: .; clone_size: few; j_call: TRBJ1-4
cdr3_nt: TGTGCCAGCAGCCCTCCGGACACCTATGGCTACACCTTC; cdr3_aa: CASSPPDTYGYTF; v_call: TRBV5-4; d_call: .; clone_size: .; j_call: TRBJ1-2
cdr3_nt: TGTGCCAGCAGCTTACAGGGGGCCGGGGCCAACGTCCTGACTTTC; cdr3_aa: CASSLQGAGANVLTF; v_call: TRBV7-3; d_call: TRBD1; clone_size: .; j_call: TRBJ2-6
cdr3_nt: TGTGCCAGCAGCGTACTAGCGGGAACCGTCGGGGAGCAGTTCTTC; cdr3_aa: CASSVLAGTVGEQFF; v_call: TRBV9; d_call: TRBD2; clone_size: .; j_call: TRBJ2-1
cdr3_nt: TGTGCCAGTAGTATGGGACTAGCGAATGGCGAGCAGTACTTC; cdr3_aa: CASSMGLANGEQYF; v_call: TRBV19; d_call: TRBD2; clone_size: few; j_call: TRBJ2-7
cdr3_nt: TGTGCCAGCAGCTTAATAGGGGCTGGAAACACCATATATTTT; cdr3_aa: CASSLIGAGNTIYF; v_call: TRBV7-9; d_call: .; clone_size: .; j_call: TRBJ1-3
cdr3_nt: TGTGCCAGCAGTTACATAGGGGGAGGCTACACCTTC; cdr3_aa: CASSYIGGGYTF; v_call: TRBV6-5; d_call: .; clone_size: .; j_call: TRBJ1-2
cdr3_nt: TGTGCCAGCAGGGGGGACAGTAATCAGCCCCAGCATTTT; cdr3_aa: CASRGDSNQPQHF; v_call: TRBV2; d_call: TRBD1; clone_size: .; j_call: TRBJ1-5
cdr3_nt: TGTGCCAGCAGTCATAGCGGGGGCTTAGATACGCAGTATTTT; cdr3_aa: CASSHSGGLDTQYF; v_call: TRBV6-5; d_call: TRBD2; clone_size: .; j_call: TRBJ2-3
cdr3_nt: TGTGCCAGCAGTAAACAGGGGCTAAGCTACGAGCAGTACTTC; cdr3_aa: CASSKQGLSYEQYF; v_call: TRBV6-5; d_call: TRBD1; clone_size: .; j_call: TRBJ2-7
cdr3_nt: TGTGCCAGTAGCCCCGGGTGGAGCGGAGCCTACAATGAGCAGTTCTTC; cdr3_aa: CASSPGWSGAYNEQFF; v_call: TRBV19; d_call: .; clone_size: few; j_call: TRBJ2-1
cdr3_nt: TGTGCCAGCAGCAGACCCAGGGGAGGGTCTTACGGCTACACCTTC; cdr3_aa: CASSRPRGGSYGYTF; v_call: TRBV7-8; d_call: .; clone_size: .; j_call: TRBJ1-2
cdr3_nt: TGTGCCATCAGCCTAGGGGACAGAAACGGTGAAGCTTTCTTT; cdr3_aa: CAISLGDRNGEAFF; v_call: TRBV6-2/TRBV6-3; d_call: TRBD1; clone_size: once; j_call: TRBJ1-1
cdr3_nt: TGCGCCAGCAGACCACAGGGGGCGAGCACTGAAGCTTTCTTT; cdr3_aa: CASRPQGASTEAFF; v_call: TRBV5-1; d_call: TRBD1; clone_size: .; j_call: TRBJ1-1
cdr3_nt: TGTGCCAGCAGCGTTAACCATAGGGGGCCTCCAAATGAGCAGTTCTTC; cdr3_aa: CASSVNHRGPPNEQFF; v_call: TRBV9; d_call: TRBD1; clone_size: .; j_call: TRBJ2-1
cdr3_nt: TGTGCCAGCAGCCAAGAAGGGCAGTCAGGGAACACCATATATTTT; cdr3_aa: CASSQEGQSGNTIYF; v_call: TRBV4-2; d_call: .; clone_size: .; j_call: TRBJ1-3
cdr3_nt: TGCAGCGACCTGACTAGCGGGGATACGCAGTATTTT; cdr3_aa: CSDLTSGDTQYF; v_call: TRBV29-1; d_call: TRBD2; clone_size: .; j_call: TRBJ2-3
cdr3_nt: TGTGCCAGCACCGCGGACAGGGTGATCACTGAAGCTTTCTTT; cdr3_aa: CASTADRVITEAFF; v_call: TRBV5-5; d_call: TRBD1; clone_size: .; j_call: TRBJ1-1
cdr3_nt: TGCGCCAGCAGCTTCCTCGACCGATCCCAGGAGGGTGAGCAGTTCTTC; cdr3_aa: CASSFLDRSQEGEQFF; v_call: TRBV5-1; d_call: .; clone_size: .; j_call: TRBJ2-1
cdr3_nt: TGTGCCAGCAACTATCCCGGGACAGATGGCTACACCTTC; cdr3_aa: CASNYPGTDGYTF; v_call: TRBV5-5; d_call: TRBD1; clone_size: .; j_call: TRBJ1-2
cdr3_nt: TGTGCCAGCAGCCAACTCTTCCGAGACACAGATACGCAGTATTTT; cdr3_aa: CASSQLFRDTDTQYF; v_call: TRBV14; d_call: .; clone_size: .; j_call: TRBJ2-3
cdr3_nt: TGCGCCAGCAGCCAAGGCCCGGAAGGGGGTGGCTACACCTTC; cdr3_aa: CASSQGPEGGGYTF; v_call: TRBV4-1; d_call: .; clone_size: once; j_call: TRBJ1-2
cdr3_nt: TGTGCCAGCAGTTTTGCGGATCAGCCCCAGCATTTT; cdr3_aa: CASSFADQPQHF; v_call: TRBV28; d_call: .; clone_size: .; j_call: TRBJ1-5
cdr3_nt: TGTGCCAGCAGGCCTTTCACAGGGGGGAACACTGAAGCTTTCTTT; cdr3_aa: CASRPFTGGNTEAFF; v_call: TRBV6-2/TRBV6-3; d_call: TRBD1; clone_size: .; j_call: TRBJ1-1
cdr3_nt: TGTGCCAGCAGCCAGAGGGCTGGAGATTCCTACGAGCAGTACTTC; cdr3_aa: CASSQRAGDSYEQYF; v_call: TRBV4-2; d_call: .; clone_size: .; j_call: TRBJ2-7
cdr3_nt: TGCGCCAGCAGCCTAAGTGGACAGTTTGGAAACACCATATATTTT; cdr3_aa: CASSLSGQFGNTIYF; v_call: TRBV4-1; d_call: .; clone_size: .; j_call: TRBJ1-3
cdr3_nt: TGTGCCAGCAGCGCTAGTAGGGGGCCCGCGGAAGCTTTCTTT; cdr3_aa: CASSASRGPAEAFF; v_call: TRBV7-8; d_call: TRBD1; clone_size: .; j_call: TRBJ1-1
cdr3_nt: TGTGCCAGCAGCTTCCGACAGGGGAACACCGGGGAGCTGTTTTTT; cdr3_aa: CASSFRQGNTGELFF; v_call: TRBV11-3; d_call: TRBD1; clone_size: .; j_call: TRBJ2-2
cdr3_nt: TGTGCCAGCAGAAGGGACAGCAATACCGGGGAGCTGTTTTTT; cdr3_aa: CASRRDSNTGELFF; v_call: TRBV27; d_call: TRBD1; clone_size: .; j_call: TRBJ2-2
cdr3_nt: TGTGCCTGGAGTGTAGGGGTGGAGATTGGAGCTTTCTTT; cdr3_aa: CAWSVGVEIGAFF; v_call: TRBV30; d_call: .; clone_size: .; j_call: TRBJ1-1